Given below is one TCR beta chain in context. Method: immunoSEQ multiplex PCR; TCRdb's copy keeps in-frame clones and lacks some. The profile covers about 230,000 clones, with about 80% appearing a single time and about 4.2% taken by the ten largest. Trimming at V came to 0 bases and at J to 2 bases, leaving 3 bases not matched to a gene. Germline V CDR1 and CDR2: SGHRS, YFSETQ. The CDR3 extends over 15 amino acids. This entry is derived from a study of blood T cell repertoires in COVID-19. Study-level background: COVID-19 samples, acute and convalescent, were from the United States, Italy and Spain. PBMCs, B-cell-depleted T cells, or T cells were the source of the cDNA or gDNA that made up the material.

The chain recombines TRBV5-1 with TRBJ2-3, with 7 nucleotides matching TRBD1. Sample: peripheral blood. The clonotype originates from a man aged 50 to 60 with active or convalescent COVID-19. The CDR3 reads CASSLGGQTTDTQYF. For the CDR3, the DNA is TGCGCCAGCAGCTTGGGGGGACAGACCACAGATACGCAGTATTTT.